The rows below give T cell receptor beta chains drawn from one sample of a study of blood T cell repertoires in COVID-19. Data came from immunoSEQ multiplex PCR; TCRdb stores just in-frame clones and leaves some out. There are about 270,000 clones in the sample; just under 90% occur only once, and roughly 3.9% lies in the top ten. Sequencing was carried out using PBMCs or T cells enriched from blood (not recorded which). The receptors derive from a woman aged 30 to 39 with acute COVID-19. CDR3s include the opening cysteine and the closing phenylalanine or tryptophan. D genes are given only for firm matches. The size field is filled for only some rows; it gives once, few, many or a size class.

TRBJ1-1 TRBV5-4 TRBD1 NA TGTGCCAGCAGCTTGGCGGGGACAGGGGGCCCTGAAGCTTTCTTT CASSLAGTGGPEAFF
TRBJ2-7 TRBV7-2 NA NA TGTGCCAGCAGCTCTTCAGGGGCCGCCCCCTCCTACGAGCAGTACTTC CASSSSGAAPSYEQYF
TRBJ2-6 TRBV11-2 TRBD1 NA TGTGCCAGCAGCGGCAGGGGGCTAGCTTCTGGGGCCAACGTCCTGACTTTC CASSGRGLASGANVLTF
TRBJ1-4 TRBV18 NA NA TGTGCCAGCTCACAAACGGACACCACTAATGAAAAACTGTTTTTT CASSQTDTTNEKLFF
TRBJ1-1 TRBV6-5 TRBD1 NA TGTGCCAGCACAACCGGACAGGGACGCACTGAAGCTTTCTTT CASTTGQGRTEAFF
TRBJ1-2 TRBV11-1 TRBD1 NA TGTGCCAGCAGTGCACAGGGGAGCTACACCTTC CASSAQGSYTF
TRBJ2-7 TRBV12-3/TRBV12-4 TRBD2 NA TGTGCCAGCAGCACCAGCGGGGGCGTACAGTACTTC CASSTSGGVQYF
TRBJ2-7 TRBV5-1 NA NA TGCGCCAGCAGCTTCTTGGACAATGCCTACGAGCAGTACTTC CASSFLDNAYEQYF
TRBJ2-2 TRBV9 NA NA TGTGCCAGCAGCGTAGAACGGGTGAGCGGGGAGCTGTTTTTT CASSVERVSGELFF
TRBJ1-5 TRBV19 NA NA TGTGCCAGTAGTACCAGTTTCGTGAGCAATCAGCCCCAGCATTTT CASSTSFVSNQPQHF
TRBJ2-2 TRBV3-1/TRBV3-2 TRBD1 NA TGTGCCAGCAGCTTCAGCAGGGGGTCGGATACCGGGGAGCTGTTTTTT CASSFSRGSDTGELFF
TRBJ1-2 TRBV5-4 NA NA TGTGCCAGCAGCCCTCAACAGGGAAGCTATGGCTACACCTTC CASSPQQGSYGYTF
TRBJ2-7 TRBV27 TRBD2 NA TGTGCCAGCAGTCCCCCGGGGGGAACCACTCCGACCCCCTACGAGCAGTACTTC CASSPPGGTTPTPYEQYF
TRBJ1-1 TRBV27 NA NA TGTGCCAGCAGTCCGGCGACCGGGACATTGAACACTGAAGCTTTCTTT CASSPATGTLNTEAFF
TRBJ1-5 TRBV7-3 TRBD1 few TGTGCCAGCAGCTTAAGGGCGGGACAGGAGAACAATCAGCCCCAGCATTTT CASSLRAGQENNQPQHF
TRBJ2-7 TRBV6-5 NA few TGTGCCAGCAGTCTGTACAGCGGGCCTTTCGAGCAGTACTTC CASSLYSGPFEQYF
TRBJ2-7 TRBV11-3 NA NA TGTGCCAGCAGCTTAGATGGGACTCGCGAGCAGTACTTC CASSLDGTREQYF
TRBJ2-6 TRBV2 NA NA TGTGCCAGCTGGGACTTGCTTGCTGGGGCCAACGTCCTGACTTTC CASWDLLAGANVLTF
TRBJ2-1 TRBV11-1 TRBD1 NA TGTGCCAGCAGTTCACAGGGGGCGGGGTACAATGAGCAGTTCTTC CASSSQGAGYNEQFF
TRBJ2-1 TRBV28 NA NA TGTGCCAGCAGTGTCAGTTACAATGAGCAGTTCTTC CASSVSYNEQFF
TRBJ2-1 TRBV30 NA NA TGTGCCTGGAGTACCGGGAATGGTTTTAATGAGCAGTTCTTC CAWSTGNGFNEQFF
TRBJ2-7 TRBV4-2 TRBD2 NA TGTGCCAGCAGCCAGCTAGCGGGACACTACGAGCAGTACTTC CASSQLAGHYEQYF
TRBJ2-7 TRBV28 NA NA TGTGCCAGTCAGGGGGGAAGACCCTCCTACGAGCAGTACTTC CASQGGRPSYEQYF
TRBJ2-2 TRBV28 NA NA TGTGCCAGCAGTCAAGTAGCGACGAACACCGGGGAGCTGTTTTTT CASSQVATNTGELFF